This passage covers 2 T cell receptor beta chains from one sample sequenced in a study of neoadjuvant nivolumab and ipilimumab in lung cancer. Clones were sequenced by immunoSEQ multiplex PCR, and TCRdb holds only the in-frame ones, with some missing. The profile shows about 17,000 clones, around 69% of them singletons. Material: tumor tissue, obtained after neoadjuvant nivolumab, alone or with ipilimumab, at or shortly before surgery. All receptors derive from an adult with non-small cell lung cancer.

The chain uses TRBV6-5 and TRBJ1-5; D possibly corresponds to TRBD1 (5 bases). This CDR3 contains 14 residues. V was shortened by 5 bases and J by 3 bases, with 11 bases between the two germline ends. Germline V lookup: CDR1 MNHEY, CDR2 SVGAGI. CDR3 sequence reads: CASSEGPFNQPQHF. CDR3 DNA sequence: TGTGCCAGCAGTGAGGGACCGTTCAATCAGCCCCAGCATTTT.

The chain is built from TRBV7-2 and TRBJ1-5; 7 nucleotides align to TRBD1. J was trimmed by 6 bases and V by 5 bases; bases with no gene match: 10. Looked up from germline, CDR1 is SGHTA and CDR2 is FQGNSA. This CDR3 contains 15 residues. The CDR3 reads CASSQEGGAGQPQHF. The CDR3 coding sequence is TGTGCCAGCAGCCAGGAAGGGGGCGCGGGTCAGCCCCAGCATTTT.